A selection of T cell receptor beta chains follows, all from one sample in a study of PD-L1 blockade in urothelial cancer. Data came from immunoSEQ multiplex PCR; TCRdb stores just in-frame clones and leaves some out. The sample contains roughly 63,000 clones, approximately 80% of which appear only once. The source was PBMCs, collected around atezolizumab (anti-PD-L1) treatment. These receptor sequences come from a man aged 65 to 79 with urothelial cancer. CDR3s include the opening cysteine and the closing phenylalanine or tryptophan. D genes are given only for firm matches. Clone sizes are given selectively: once, few, many, or a class where the clone is expanded.

d_gene: NA
abundance: NA
j_gene: TRBJ2-5
v_gene: TRBV25-1
CDR3nt: TGTGCCAGCAGTGAGGGCTTCGGGACCCAGTACTTC
CDR3aa: CASSEGFGTQYF

d_gene: NA
abundance: NA
j_gene: TRBJ1-3
v_gene: TRBV11-1
CDR3nt: TGTGCCAGCAGCCTACGGGATAAGCACTCTGGAAACACCATATATTTT
CDR3aa: CASSLRDKHSGNTIYF

d_gene: NA
abundance: NA
j_gene: TRBJ2-3
v_gene: TRBV6-1
CDR3nt: TGTGCCAGCAGTGATAAAGGACTCGTGAAAGATACGCAGTATTTT
CDR3aa: CASSDKGLVKDTQYF

d_gene: NA
abundance: few
j_gene: TRBJ2-1
v_gene: TRBV7-9
CDR3nt: TGTGCCAGCAGGCCCGAGAGCTCCTACAATGAGCAGTTCTTC
CDR3aa: CASRPESSYNEQFF

d_gene: TRBD2
abundance: NA
j_gene: TRBJ2-7
v_gene: TRBV28
CDR3nt: TGTGCCAGCAGTCAGGCGACTAGCCTGCCCTACGAGCAGTACTTC
CDR3aa: CASSQATSLPYEQYF

d_gene: NA
abundance: NA
j_gene: TRBJ2-5
v_gene: TRBV28
CDR3nt: TGTGCCAGCAGCCCTGCGCAGGGGTACCAAGAGACCCAGTACTTC
CDR3aa: CASSPAQGYQETQYF

d_gene: TRBD1
abundance: NA
j_gene: TRBJ2-3
v_gene: TRBV5-1
CDR3nt: TGCGCCAGCAGCCCAACAGGGGGCCGGGTAGATACGCAGTATTTT
CDR3aa: CASSPTGGRVDTQYF

d_gene: TRBD1
abundance: NA
j_gene: TRBJ2-3
v_gene: TRBV10-3
CDR3nt: TGTGCCACACTACCCGGGACAGGGAGAGGAGATACGCAGTATTTT
CDR3aa: CATLPGTGRGDTQYF

d_gene: TRBD2
abundance: NA
j_gene: TRBJ2-1
v_gene: TRBV7-6
CDR3nt: TGTGCCAGCAGCTTGGGGGGAGGGCCTTACAATGAGCAGTTCTTC
CDR3aa: CASSLGGGPYNEQFF

d_gene: NA
abundance: NA
j_gene: TRBJ2-1
v_gene: TRBV6-1
CDR3nt: TGTGCCAGCAGTGAATACGGGGATGAGCAGTTCTTC
CDR3aa: CASSEYGDEQFF

d_gene: NA
abundance: NA
j_gene: TRBJ2-7
v_gene: TRBV6-6
CDR3nt: TGTGCCAGCAGTTACTCGGCCACGGGAGCGAGGTACGAGCAGTACTTC
CDR3aa: CASSYSATGARYEQYF

d_gene: NA
abundance: NA
j_gene: TRBJ2-1
v_gene: TRBV9
CDR3nt: TGTGCCAGCGGCCCCATCAATGAGCAGTTCTTC
CDR3aa: CASGPINEQFF